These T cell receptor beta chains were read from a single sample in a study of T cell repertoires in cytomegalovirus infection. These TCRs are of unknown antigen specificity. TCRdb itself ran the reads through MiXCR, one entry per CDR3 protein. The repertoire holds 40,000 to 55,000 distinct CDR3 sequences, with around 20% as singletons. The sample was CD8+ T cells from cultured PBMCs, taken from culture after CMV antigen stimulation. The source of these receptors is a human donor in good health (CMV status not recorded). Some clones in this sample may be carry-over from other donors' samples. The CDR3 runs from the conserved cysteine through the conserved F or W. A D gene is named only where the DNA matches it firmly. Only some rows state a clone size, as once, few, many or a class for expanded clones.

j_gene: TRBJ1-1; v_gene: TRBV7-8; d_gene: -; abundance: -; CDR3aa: CASTWDTSKSHTEAFF; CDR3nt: TGTGCCAGCACCTGGGACACGTCAAAATCTCACACTGAAGCTTTCTTT
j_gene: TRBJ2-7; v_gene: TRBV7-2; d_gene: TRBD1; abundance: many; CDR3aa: CASSLEVTGAYEQYF; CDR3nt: TGTGCCAGCAGCTTAGAGGTGACAGGGGCCTACGAGCAGTACTTC
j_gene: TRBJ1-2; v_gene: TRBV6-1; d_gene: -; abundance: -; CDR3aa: CASSAPGRVQRYTF; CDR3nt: TGTGCCAGCAGTGCCCCCGGGCGGGTCCAACGCTACACCTTC
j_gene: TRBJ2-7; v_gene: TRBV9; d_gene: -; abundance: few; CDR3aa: CASSLSDGAYEQYF; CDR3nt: TGTGCCAGCAGCTTATCAGACGGAGCCTACGAGCAGTACTTC
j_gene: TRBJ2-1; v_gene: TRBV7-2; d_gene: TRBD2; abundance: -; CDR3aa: CASSLRTSGRDYNEQFF; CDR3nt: TGTGCCAGCAGCTTAAGGACTAGCGGGAGGGATTACAATGAGCAGTTCTTC
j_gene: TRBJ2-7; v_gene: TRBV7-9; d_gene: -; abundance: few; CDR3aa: CASTQAGGLSEQYF; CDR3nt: TGTGCCAGCACACAAGCCGGGGGGCTCAGCGAGCAGTACTTC
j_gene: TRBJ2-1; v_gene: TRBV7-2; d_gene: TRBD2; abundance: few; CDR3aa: CASSLVAGLYNEQFF; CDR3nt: TGTGCCAGCAGCCTAGTAGCGGGGTTGTACAATGAGCAGTTCTTC
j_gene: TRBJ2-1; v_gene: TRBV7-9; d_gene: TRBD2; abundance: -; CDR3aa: CASRLGLAGEQFF; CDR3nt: TGTGCCAGCAGACTAGGACTAGCTGGTGAGCAGTTCTTC
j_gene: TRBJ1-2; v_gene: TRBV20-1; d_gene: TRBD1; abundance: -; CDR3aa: CSARAEGTGQTLPFYGYTF; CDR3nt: TGCAGTGCTAGGGCCGAAGGAACGGGACAGACATTACCTTTCTACGGCTACACCTTC
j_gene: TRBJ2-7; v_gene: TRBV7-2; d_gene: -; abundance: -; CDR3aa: CASSLESSGRYEQYF; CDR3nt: TGTGCCAGCAGCTTAGAAAGTAGCGGAAGATACGAGCAGTACTTC
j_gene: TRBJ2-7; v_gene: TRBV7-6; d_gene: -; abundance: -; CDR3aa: CASSLAPSGYEQYF; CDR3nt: TGTGCCAGCAGCTTAGCGCCTAGTGGGTACGAGCAGTACTTC
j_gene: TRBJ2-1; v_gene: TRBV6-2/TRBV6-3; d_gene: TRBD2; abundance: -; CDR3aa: CASSLLAGESHEQFF; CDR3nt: TGTGCCAGCAGCCTGCTAGCGGGAGAATCCCATGAGCAGTTCTTC
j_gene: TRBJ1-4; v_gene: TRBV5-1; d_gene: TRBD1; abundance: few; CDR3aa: CASSLAKGGGEKLFF; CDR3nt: TGCGCCAGCAGCTTGGCCAAAGGGGGCGGCGAAAAACTGTTTTTT
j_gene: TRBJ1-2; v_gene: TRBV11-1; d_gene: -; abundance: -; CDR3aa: CASSLGAYGYTF; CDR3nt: TGTGCCAGCAGCTTGGGGGCCTATGGCTACACCTTC
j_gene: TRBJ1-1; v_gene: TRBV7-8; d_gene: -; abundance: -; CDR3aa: CASSLGGPSNTEAFF; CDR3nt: TGTGCCAGCAGCTTAGGGGGCCCGAGCAACACTGAAGCTTTCTTT
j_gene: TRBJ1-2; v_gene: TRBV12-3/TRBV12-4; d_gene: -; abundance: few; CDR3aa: CASSLTDYGYTF; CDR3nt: TGTGCCAGCAGTTTAACGGACTATGGCTACACCTTC
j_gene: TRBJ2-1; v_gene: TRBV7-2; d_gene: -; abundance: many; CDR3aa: CASSPSGELEQFF; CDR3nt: TGTGCCAGCAGCCCTTCGGGCGAACTTGAGCAGTTCTTC
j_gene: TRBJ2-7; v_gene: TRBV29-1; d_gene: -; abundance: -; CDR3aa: CSVQRSSYEQYF; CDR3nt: TGCAGCGTTCAGCGAAGCTCCTACGAGCAGTACTTC
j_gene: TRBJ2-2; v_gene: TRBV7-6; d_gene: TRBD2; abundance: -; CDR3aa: CASSFPRGAGELFF; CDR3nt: TGTGCCAGCAGCTTTCCGCGGGGGGCCGGGGAGCTGTTTTTT
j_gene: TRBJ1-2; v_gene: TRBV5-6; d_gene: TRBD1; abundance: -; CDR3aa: CASSQDRGHGYTF; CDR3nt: TGTGCCAGCAGCCAAGACAGGGGACATGGCTACACCTTC
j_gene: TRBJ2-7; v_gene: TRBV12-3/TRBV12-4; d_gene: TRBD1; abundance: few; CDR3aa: CASSLETGDNEQYF; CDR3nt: TGTGCCAGCAGTTTAGAAACAGGGGACAACGAGCAGTACTTC
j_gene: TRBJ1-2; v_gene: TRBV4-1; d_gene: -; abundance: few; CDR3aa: CASSQAAGINYGYTF; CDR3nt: TGCGCCAGCAGCCAAGCAGCAGGGATTAACTATGGCTACACCTTC
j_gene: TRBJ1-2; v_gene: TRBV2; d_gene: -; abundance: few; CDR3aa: CASSEIGQDYGYTF; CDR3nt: TGTGCCAGCAGTGAAATTGGACAAGACTATGGCTACACCTTC
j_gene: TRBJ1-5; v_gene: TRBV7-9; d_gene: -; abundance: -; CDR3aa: CASSPALGNQPQHF; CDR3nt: TGTGCCAGCAGCCCGGCTCTAGGTAATCAGCCCCAGCATTTT
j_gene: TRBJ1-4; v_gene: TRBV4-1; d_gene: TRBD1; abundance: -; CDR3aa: CASSQSGTGGNEKLFF; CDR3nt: TGTGCCAGCAGCCAATCCGGGACAGGGGGTAATGAAAAACTGTTTTTT
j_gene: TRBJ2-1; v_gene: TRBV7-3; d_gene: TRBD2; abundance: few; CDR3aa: CASSSGLGPYNEQFF; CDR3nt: TGTGCCAGCAGCTCGGGACTAGGGCCCTACAATGAGCAGTTCTTC
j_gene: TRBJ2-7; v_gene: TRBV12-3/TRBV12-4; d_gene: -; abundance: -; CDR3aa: CASSFSGYEQYF; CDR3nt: TGTGCCAGCAGTTTTTCAGGGTACGAGCAGTACTTC
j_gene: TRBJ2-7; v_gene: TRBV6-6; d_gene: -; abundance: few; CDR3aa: CASTNGQTYEQYF; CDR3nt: TGTGCCAGCACCAACGGGCAGACCTACGAGCAGTACTTC
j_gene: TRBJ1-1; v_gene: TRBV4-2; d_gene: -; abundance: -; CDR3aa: CASSRALNTEAFF; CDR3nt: TGTGCCAGCAGTCGAGCACTGAACACTGAAGCTTTCTTT
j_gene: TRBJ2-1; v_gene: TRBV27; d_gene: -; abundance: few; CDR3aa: CASSQRGPYNEQFF; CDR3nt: TGTGCCAGCAGTCAACGGGGCCCGTACAATGAGCAGTTCTTC
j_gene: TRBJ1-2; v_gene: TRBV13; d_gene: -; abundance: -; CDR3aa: CASTPHGGQGGYTF; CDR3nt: TGTGCCAGCACGCCCCACGGGGGGCAAGGCGGCTACACCTTC
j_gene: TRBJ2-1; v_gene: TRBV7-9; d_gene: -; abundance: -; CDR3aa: CASSFQGGAFSYNEQFF; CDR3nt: TGTGCCAGCAGCTTCCAAGGCGGGGCCTTCTCCTACAATGAGCAGTTCTTC
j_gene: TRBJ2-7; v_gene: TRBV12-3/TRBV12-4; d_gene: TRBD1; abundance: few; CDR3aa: CASSSTGGKTSYEQYF; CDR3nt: TGTGCCAGCAGTTCAACAGGGGGCAAGACCTCCTACGAGCAGTACTTC
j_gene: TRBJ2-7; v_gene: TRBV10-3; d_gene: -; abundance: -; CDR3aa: CAISESAGLYEQYF; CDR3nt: TGTGCCATCAGTGAGTCGGCAGGGCTCTACGAGCAGTACTTC
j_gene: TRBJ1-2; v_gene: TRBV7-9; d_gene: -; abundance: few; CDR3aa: CASSLTGGGPNYGYTF; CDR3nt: TGTGCCAGCAGCTTAACGGGGGGCGGCCCTAACTATGGCTACACCTTC
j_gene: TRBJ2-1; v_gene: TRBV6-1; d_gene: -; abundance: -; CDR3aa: CASSEVVNNEQFF; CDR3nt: TGTGCCAGCAGTGAGGTAGTAAACAATGAGCAGTTCTTC
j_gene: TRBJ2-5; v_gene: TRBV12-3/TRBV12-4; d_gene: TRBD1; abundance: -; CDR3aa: CASSFTGEETQYF; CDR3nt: TGTGCCAGCAGTTTCACAGGGGAAGAGACCCAGTACTTC
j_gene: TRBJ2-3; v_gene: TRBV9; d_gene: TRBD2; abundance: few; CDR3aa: CASSVEGLATTDTQYF; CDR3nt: TGTGCCAGCAGCGTAGAAGGACTAGCGACGACAGATACGCAGTATTTT
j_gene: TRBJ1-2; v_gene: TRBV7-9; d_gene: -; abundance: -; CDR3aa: CASSLAQGSYTF; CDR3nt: TGTGCCAGCAGCTTAGCGCAGGGGAGCTACACCTTC
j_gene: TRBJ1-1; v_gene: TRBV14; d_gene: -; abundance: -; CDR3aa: CASSQDLGGAEAFF; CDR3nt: TGTGCCAGCAGCCAAGATTTAGGCGGGGCTGAAGCTTTCTTT
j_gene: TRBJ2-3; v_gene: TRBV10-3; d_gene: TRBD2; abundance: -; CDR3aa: CAISESGTSGNFGHF; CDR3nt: TGTGCCATCAGTGAGTCCGGGACTAGCGGAAACTTCGGCCATTTT
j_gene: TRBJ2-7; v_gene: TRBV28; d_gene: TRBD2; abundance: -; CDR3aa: CASSLGTSGSNEQYF; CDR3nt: TGTGCCAGCAGTCTGGGGACTAGCGGGAGTAACGAGCAGTACTTC
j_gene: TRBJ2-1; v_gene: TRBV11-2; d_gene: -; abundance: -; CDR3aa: CASSLGKVRVNEQFF; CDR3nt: TGTGCCAGCAGCTTAGGGAAGGTGAGGGTCAATGAGCAGTTCTTC
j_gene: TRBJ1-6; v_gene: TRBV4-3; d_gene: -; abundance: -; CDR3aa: CASSQARGKVYSPLHF; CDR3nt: TGCGCCAGCAGCCAAGCAAGGGGGAAAGTTTATTCACCCCTCCACTTT
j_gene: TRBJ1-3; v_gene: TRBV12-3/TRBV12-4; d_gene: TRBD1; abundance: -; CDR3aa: CASRTGSGNTIYF; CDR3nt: TGTGCCAGCAGGACAGGGTCTGGAAACACCATATATTTT
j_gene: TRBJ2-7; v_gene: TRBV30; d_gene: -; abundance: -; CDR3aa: CAWSVVSSYEQYF; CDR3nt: TGTGCCTGGAGTGTAGTCAGCTCCTACGAGCAGTACTTC
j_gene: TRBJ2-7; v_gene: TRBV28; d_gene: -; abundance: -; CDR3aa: CASSGWGATYEQYF; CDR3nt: TGTGCCAGCAGTGGGTGGGGGGCAACCTACGAGCAGTACTTC
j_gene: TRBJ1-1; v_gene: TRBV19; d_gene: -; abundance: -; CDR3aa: CASDAGTEAFF; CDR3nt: TGTGCCAGCGATGCGGGCACTGAAGCTTTCTTT